This entry describes one T cell receptor (beta chain). The sample originates from a study of Ad26.COV2.S vaccination and SARS-CoV-2 variants. Across the whole study: Doses of Ad26.COV2.S were injected into muscle once or twice, 56 days apart.

Repertoires were generated with immunoSEQ multiplex PCR, while TCRdb's copy carries only in-frame clones and drops some. The data contain around 270,000 clones, approximately 90% of them singletons. Treatment defined: roughly 19 received Ad26.COV2.S at low or high dose, single or two shots; 5 received placebo; per-sample allocation not given. Sample collection was performed on day 63 after the first vaccine or placebo injection. Expressing Wuhan-strain SARS-CoV-2 spike, an Ad26 vector served as the vaccine. Trimming left V 2 bases short and J 3 bases short, with 14 bases between. The V gene's germline CDR1 is GTSNPN and CDR2 SVGIG (reference sequence). There are 14 residues in the CDR3.

The sequence derives from a person aged 18-65 years who received the Ad26.COV2.S COVID-19 vaccine or a placebo. This specimen consisted of peripheral blood, obtained in a trial of Ad26.COV2.S vaccine versus placebo. The rearrangement joins TRBV30 to TRBJ2-7, with D perhaps matching TRBD1 (6 bases). DNA of the CDR3: TGTGCCTGGAGTCTACAGGGTCTACTCTACGAGCAGTACTTC. It specifies CAWSLQGLLYEQYF.